This is a list of T cell receptor beta chains from one sample in a study of shared T cell receptors in the human thymus. The data were produced by immunoSEQ multiplex PCR, yet TCRdb's version contains in-frame clones alone and is incomplete. Here the sample spans over 350,000 clones, 85% to 95% being singletons. Sequenced sample: thymocytes. These receptors all stem from a human donor. The CDR3 runs from the conserved cysteine through the conserved F or W. D genes are given only for firm matches. Clone size appears in some rows only: once, few, many, or a class for an expanded clone.

size,D,V,J,CDR3,DNA
once,-,TRBV30,TRBJ1-3,CAWIAGGHLGNTIYF,TGTGCCTGGATCGCCGGGGGACATCTAGGAAACACCATATATTTT
-,TRBD2,TRBV13,TRBJ2-7,CASSISGTSGGYEQYF,TGTGCCAGCAGCATTTCCGGGACTAGCGGGGGTTACGAGCAGTACTTC
-,TRBD2,TRBV4-2,TRBJ2-7,CASSQDGLAGETYEQYF,TGTGCCAGCAGCCAAGATGGACTAGCGGGCGAGACCTACGAGCAGTACTTC
-,-,TRBV6-5,TRBJ1-2,CASSSHIFYGYTF,TGTGCCAGCAGTTCTCACATTTTCTATGGCTACACCTTC
-,TRBD2,TRBV28,TRBJ2-7,CASSLSGDQVVGNEQYF,TGTGCCAGCAGTTTGAGCGGGGATCAAGTTGTGGGGAACGAGCAGTACTTC
few,-,TRBV27,TRBJ2-7,CASVSREGAHEQYF,TGTGCCAGCGTATCGAGGGAGGGGGCCCACGAGCAGTACTTC
once,-,TRBV7-4,TRBJ2-3,CASRQTSSPTDTQYF,TGTGCCAGCAGGCAGACTAGTTCCCCCACAGATACGCAGTATTTT
-,TRBD2,TRBV9,TRBJ2-2,CASSPRDSGRAGVFWTGELFF,TGTGCCAGCAGCCCCCGTGATAGCGGGAGGGCCGGGGTGTTTTGGACCGGGGAGCTGTTTTTT
-,-,TRBV18,TRBJ1-4,CASSRQRTNEKLFF,TGTGCCAGCTCAAGGCAGCGAACTAATGAAAAACTGTTTTTT
-,-,TRBV5-8,TRBJ1-2,CASSPGRVRYSGYTF,TGTGCCAGCAGCCCCGGGAGGGTACGGTATAGTGGCTACACCTTC
-,TRBD1,TRBV5-5,TRBJ2-7,CASSFGLGQRAYEQYF,TGTGCCAGCAGCTTTGGCCTGGGACAGAGAGCCTACGAGCAGTACTTC
-,-,TRBV4-3,TRBJ2-1,CASSQDPKQSSYNEQFF,TGCGCCAGCAGCCAGGACCCCAAGCAGAGCTCCTACAATGAGCAGTTCTTC
-,TRBD1,TRBV9,TRBJ2-1,CASSVEVLQGDFYNEQFF,TGTGCCAGCAGCGTAGAAGTCTTACAGGGGGATTTCTACAATGAGCAGTTCTTC
-,-,TRBV11-1,TRBJ1-2,CASSSKSLETDNGYTF,TGTGCCAGCAGCTCCAAATCTCTCGAGACAGATAATGGCTACACCTTC
-,-,TRBV5-6,TRBJ2-5,CASTTSHF,TGTGCCAGCACAACTTCACACTTC
-,-,TRBV5-8,TRBJ2-2,CASSLSTGFTGELFF,TGTGCCAGCAGCTTGTCGACGGGGTTCACCGGGGAGCTGTTTTTT
-,-,TRBV6-5,TRBJ2-7,CASSYEGYEQYF,TGTGCCAGCAGTTATGAAGGGTACGAGCAGTACTTC
-,-,TRBV7-2,TRBJ2-2,CASSLKVARLGGELFF,TGTGCCAGCAGCTTAAAGGTAGCAAGACTCGGCGGGGAGCTGTTTTTT
-,TRBD1,TRBV6-5,TRBJ2-7,CASSFGTAQWEQYF,TGTGCCAGCAGTTTCGGGACAGCCCAGTGGGAGCAGTACTTC
-,-,TRBV11-3,TRBJ2-7,CASSLVPLYEQYF,TGTGCCAGCAGCTTAGTTCCCCTCTACGAGCAGTACTTC
-,TRBD1,TRBV28,TRBJ1-1,CASSLERGRGNTEAFF,TGTGCCAGCAGTTTGGAAAGGGGGCGTGGGAACACTGAAGCTTTCTTT
once,-,TRBV5-4,TRBJ2-5,CASSLECEGETQYF,TGTGCCAGCAGCTTGGAATGTGAGGGGGAGACCCAGTACTTC
-,TRBD1,TRBV28,TRBJ2-7,CASSCSDRAEEQYF,TGTGCCAGCAGTTGCTCAGACAGGGCCGAGGAGCAGTACTTC
-,-,TRBV4-3,TRBJ1-1,CASSQGTEAFF,TGCGCCAGCAGCCAGGGCACTGAAGCTTTCTTT
-,-,TRBV27,TRBJ1-2,CASKAIVWGREGYTF,TGTGCCAGCAAAGCTATTGTCTGGGGGAGAGAAGGCTACACCTTC
-,-,TRBV23-1,TRBJ2-7,CASITHSYEQYF,TGCGCCAGCATAACACACTCCTACGAGCAGTACTTC
-,-,TRBV10-3,TRBJ2-7,CASSSGVRPYEQYF,TGTGCCAGCAGTTCTGGGGTGAGACCCTACGAGCAGTACTTC
-,TRBD2,TRBV19,TRBJ2-6,CASSIGLAGGPIMSGANVLTF,TGTGCCAGTAGTATCGGACTAGCGGGAGGGCCAATCATGTCTGGGGCCAACGTCCTGACTTTC
once,TRBD2,TRBV5-4,TRBJ2-3,CASGTLAVVGDTQYF,TGTGCCAGCGGGACCCTAGCGGTGGTTGGAGATACGCAGTATTTT
-,-,TRBV9,TRBJ1-1,CASSVTGGAETEAFF,TGTGCCAGCAGCGTAACTGGGGGGGCAGAAACTGAAGCTTTCTTT
-,-,TRBV6-4,TRBJ2-7,CASIYEQYF,TGTGCCAGCATCTACGAGCAGTACTTC
-,-,TRBV4-3,TRBJ1-2,CASTRNLGNYGYTF,TGCGCCAGCACCCGGAATCTTGGGAACTATGGCTACACCTTC
once,-,TRBV7-7,TRBJ2-3,CASSRRGLFGDTQYF,TGTGCCAGCAGCCGACGGGGCCTCTTTGGAGATACGCAGTATTTT
-,TRBD2,TRBV7-2,TRBJ2-3,CASSPNRVLAGGNTDTQYF,TGTGCCAGCAGCCCCAACCGAGTATTAGCGGGAGGGAACACAGATACGCAGTATTTT
-,TRBD2,TRBV7-6,TRBJ2-7,CASSAPGAGGNYEQYF,TGTGCCAGCAGCGCTCCCGGGGCGGGAGGGAACTACGAGCAGTACTTC
-,-,TRBV27,TRBJ2-7,CASSLHGFSRVDEQYF,TGTGCCAGCAGTTTACACGGGTTCTCCAGGGTCGACGAGCAGTACTTC
-,-,TRBV20-1,TRBJ1-1,CSARYSGAFF,TGCAGTGCCCGGTATTCCGGAGCTTTCTTT
-,-,TRBV19,TRBJ1-1,CASLQGRNTEAFF,TGTGCCAGCTTACAGGGAAGGAACACTGAAGCTTTCTTT
-,-,TRBV11-2,TRBJ2-4,CASSLDTRETIAKNIQYF,TGTGCCAGCAGCTTAGACACGAGGGAGACCATAGCCAAAAACATTCAGTACTTC
-,-,TRBV19,TRBJ2-1,CASSIPRGGQFF,TGTGCCAGTAGTATTCCGAGAGGGGGGCAGTTCTTC
-,-,TRBV7-2,TRBJ2-3,CASSLRLSPHASTDTQYF,TGTGCCAGCAGCTTAAGGTTGAGCCCCCACGCTAGCACAGATACGCAGTATTTT
-,TRBD1,TRBV27,TRBJ1-1,CASTPDRGGTEAFF,TGTGCCAGCACCCCGGACAGGGGTGGCACTGAAGCTTTCTTT
-,-,TRBV28,TRBJ1-2,CASSLIGPDYGYTF,TGTGCCAGCAGTTTAATCGGGCCGGACTATGGCTACACCTTC
-,TRBD1,TRBV7-9,TRBJ1-1,CASTPDRAEAFF,TGTGCCAGCACCCCTGACAGGGCTGAAGCTTTCTTT
-,TRBD1,TRBV27,TRBJ2-2,CASSWGTGQTGELFF,TGTGCCAGCAGTTGGGGGACAGGACAAACCGGGGAGCTGTTTTTT
-,-,TRBV27,TRBJ1-6,CASSLGQGNSPLHF,TGTGCCAGCAGTTTAGGGCAGGGAAATTCACCCCTCCACTTT
-,-,TRBV2,TRBJ2-7,CASQPYEQYF,TGTGCCAGTCAGCCCTACGAGCAGTACTTC
-,TRBD1,TRBV6-6,TRBJ1-2,CASKPDRGYGYTF,TGTGCCAGCAAACCGGACAGGGGCTATGGCTACACCTTC
-,-,TRBV5-1,TRBJ1-2,CASSLSPGGYTF,TGCGCCAGCAGCTTGTCCCCGGGGGGCTACACCTTC
-,TRBD1,TRBV7-6,TRBJ2-7,CASSGGQGPEELSFSYEQYF,TGTGCCAGCAGCGGAGGACAGGGGCCTGAGGAGCTATCCTTCTCCTACGAGCAGTACTTC
-,TRBD1,TRBV7-2,TRBJ2-4,CASTPRTGSKNIQYF,TGTGCCAGCACCCCCCGGACAGGTTCCAAAAACATTCAGTACTTC
-,-,TRBV30,TRBJ2-7,CAWRQLLTYEQYF,TGTGCCTGGAGACAGCTTCTAACTTACGAGCAGTACTTC
-,-,TRBV23-1,TRBJ1-1,CASSQSTGRWYTKPNTEAFF,TGCGCCAGCAGTCAATCAACAGGGAGGTGGTACACCAAGCCCAACACTGAAGCTTTCTTT